These 10 T cell receptor beta chains were all obtained from the same sample, sequenced in a study of T cells in women clearing cervical HPV infection. Clones were sequenced by immunoSEQ multiplex PCR, and TCRdb holds only the in-frame ones, with some missing. This specimen shows about 22,000 clones; the ten leading clones hold 2.5% to 3.5%. The sample was blood buffy coat. The receptors were gathered from a woman between 18 and 70 years old with a cervical HPV16 infection that either progressed to CIN3+ or cleared (not recorded which).

A word on this clone: The read ends 3 residues before the CDR3 terminus; that terminus is restored from the germline J gene. The chain has TRBV5-8 and TRBJ2-7; 9 bases are a match to TRBD1. The CDR3 has 14 amino acids. V dropped 8 bases and J dropped 3; count of bases not matched to a gene: 9. Germline CDR1 is SGHTS and CDR2 is YDEGEE. CDR3 DNA (partial): TGTGCCAGTACGGGACAGGGTCCGTTCTACGAG. As protein: CASTGQGPFYE. From start to end, the CDR3 is CASTGQGPFYEQYF.

The CDR3 spells CASSWGLAGYGGQETQYF. The CDR3 DNA, read in part, is TGCGCCAGCAGCTGGGGACTAGCGGGATACGGGGGCCAAGAGACC. The chain links TRBV5-1 to TRBJ2-5, with 13 bases that match TRBD2. The sequence runs out 3 residues before the end of the CDR3; the remainder is reconstructed from the germline J gene. This CDR3 is built from 18 residues. Germline loops: CDR1 SGHRS, CDR2 YFSETQ. The V and J ends lost 3 bases and 1 base, in that order; junction bases with no gene match: 9. Combining the CDR3 with reference TRBV5-1 and TRBJ2-5 gives the whole variable domain KAGVTQTPRYLIKTRGQQVTLSCSPISGHRSVSWYQQTPGQGLQFLFEYFSETQRNKGNFPGRFSGRQFSNSRSEMNVSTLELGDSALYLCASSWGLAGYGGQETQYFGPGTRLLVL.

Of note for this clone: The CDR3 end is not reached by the read, which stops 3 residues before it; the germline J gene fills it in. The V call is TRBV11-3, the J call TRBJ2-5, with 9 positions matching TRBD2. Germline trimming cut 3 bases from V and 5 bases from J; bases unmatched to any gene: 7. Germline CDR1 reads SGHNT; CDR2 reads YENEEA. The CDR3 sequence is 15 residues long. CDR3 in amino acids: CASSLSSGSGETQYF. The covered CDR3 bases are TGTGCCAGCAGCTTGAGTAGCGGGAGTGGCGAGACC. Full variable domain (remainder filled in from reference TRBV11-3 and TRBJ2-5): EAGVVQSPRYKIIEKKQPVAFWCNPISGHNTLYWYLQNLGQGPELLIRYENEEAVDDSQLPKDRFSAERLKGVDSTLKIQPAELGDSAVYLCASSLSSGSGETQYFGPGTRLLVL.

Note on this clone: The read is 3 residues too short to cover the CDR3 end, so that end is filled in from the germline J gene. V usage is TRBV7-9 and J usage is TRBJ2-2, with D perhaps matching TRBD2 (5 bases). The germline gives CDR1 SEHNR, CDR2 FQNEAQ (reference sequence). CDR3 length: 12 residues. The ends were cut back, 7 bases at V and 6 bases at J, with 9 bases in the middle. Incomplete CDR3 DNA: TGTGCCAGCAACCGGGGTCCCGGGGAG. Encoded protein: CASNRGPGE. The full CDR3 is CASNRGPGELFF.

As regards this clone: The CDR3 is cut off 3 residues early in the read; its end comes from the germline J gene. This sequence joins TRBV20-1 and TRBJ2-3; 7 bases align to TRBD2. Per the germline V gene, CDR1 is DFQATT and CDR2 is SNEGSKA (reference sequence). This CDR3 comprises 13 residues. Losses at the gene ends were 6 bases for V and 5 bases for J; bases not matched to a gene: 8. CDR3 sequence reads: CSARPGGGDTQYF. Incomplete CDR3 DNA: TGCAGTGCCAGACCGGGGGGAGGAGATACG.

Comment on this clone: The CDR3 is cut off 3 residues early in the read; its end comes from the germline J gene. Distinct nucleotide sequences in the sample also encode this CDR3. The chain uses TRBV29-1 and TRBJ1-1, with D possibly being TRBD1 (5 bases). The V end was cut by 6 bases, the J end by 1 base, with 12 bases between. The V gene's germline CDR1 is SQVTM and CDR2 ANQGSEA. The CDR3 consists of 13 residues. CDR3 DNA (partial): TGCAGCGTCCTCACAGGAGGGAACACTGAA. Its translation is CSVLTGGNTE. In full, the CDR3 is CSVLTGGNTEAFF.

On this clone itself: The read comes to an end 3 residues before the CDR3 does, leaving the germline J gene to fill in the end. The gene calls are TRBV30 and TRBJ1-1, with D perhaps TRBD1 (6 bases). The V and J ends lost 7 bases and 5 bases respectively, with 11 bases between them. The V gene's germline CDR1 is GTSNPN and CDR2 SVGIG (reference sequence). The CDR3 is 11 residues long. The sequenced CDR3 bases are TGTGCCTACAGTAGGGGGACTGAA. It specifies CAYSRGTE. The whole CDR3 protein is CAYSRGTEAFF.

A note on this clone: The read halts 3 residues ahead of the CDR3 end, with the missing end drawn from the germline J gene. J is TRBJ2-1 and V is TRBV5-1, with 11 bases that match TRBD2. The CDR3 runs to 16 residues. CDR1 SGHRS and CDR2 YFSETQ come from the germline V gene. V gave up 0 bases and J gave up 7 bases; unmatched junction bases: 6. CDR3 amino acids: CASSLAPSGGTNEQFF. The DNA read from the CDR3 is TGCGCCAGCAGCTTGGCTCCTAGCGGGGGGACAAATGAG.

Points on this clone: The read gets to within 3 residues of the CDR3 end, and the germline J gene fills in the rest. This chain uses TRBV7-8 with TRBJ2-7; 9 bases are a match to TRBD1. The germline gives CDR1 SGHVS, CDR2 FQNEAQ. After removal of 6 bases from V and 6 bases from J, the junction contained 3 bases not matched to a gene. The CDR3 covers 12 residues. The CDR3 loop reads CASRGQGFEQYF. CDR3 bases read: TGTGCCAGCAGAGGACAGGGGTTCGAG.

Details on this clone: The read ends 3 residues early relative to the CDR3; the germline J gene fills the gap. The V call is TRBV12-3 or TRBV12-4, the J call TRBJ2-7; D is ambiguous. The CDR3 consists of 15 residues. Trimming shortened V by 3 bases and J by 3 bases, and 15 bases separated the two germline ends. CDR3 DNA (partial): TGTGCCAGCAGTTTTCGTCGAGTAAAAGGCTACGAG. This codes for CASSFRRVKGYE. The entire CDR3 is CASSFRRVKGYEQYF.